Following are 32 T cell receptor beta chains from one sample sequenced in a study of OX40 agonist ivuxolimab in advanced cancers. Sequencing was performed with immunoSEQ multiplex PCR; in TCRdb, only in-frame clones are kept and a portion is missing. The table lists 53,000 or so clones, just under 80% of them singletons. Sequenced here: CD4+ or CD8+ T cells sorted from blood, sampled in a trial of the OX40 agonist ivuxolimab. The source is an adult with an advanced solid tumor such as melanoma, head and neck, liver or kidney cancer.

The count of this clone is one. V is TRBV7-6 and J is TRBJ2-1, with 12 bases lining up with TRBD2. Germline V gene sequence: CDR1 SGHVS, CDR2 FNYEAQ. The CDR3 has 17 residues. Trimming removed 2 bases from V and 4 bases from J; junction bases left unmatched: 6. The DNA of the CDR3 is TGTGCCAGCAGCTTAATCACCGGGACTAGCGGGTACAATGAGCAGTTCTTC. Translated: CASSLITGTSGYNEQFF.

The gene calls are TRBV11-2 and TRBJ2-3, with TRBD2 matching 9 bases. The CDR3 covers 15 residues. V was clipped by 2 bases and J by 6 bases; unmatched bases: 6. CDR1 is SGHAT and CDR2 is FQNNGV in the germline V gene. The CDR3 nucleotides are TGTGCCAGCAGCTTACGCGGGGGGGCGTCGGATACGCAGTATTTT. As protein: CASSLRGGASDTQYF.

This clone was counted only a few times. The V and J genes are TRBV6-5 and TRBJ1-5, with a tentative D call TRBD1 (6 bases). V was clipped by 4 bases and J by 4 bases, with 11 bases between them. CDR1 is MNHEY and CDR2 is SVGAGI in the germline V gene. The CDR3 runs to 14 residues. This CDR3 reads CASSFRGPNQPQHF. The DNA for the CDR3 is TGTGCCAGCAGTTTCCGGGGGCCGAATCAGCCCCAGCATTTT.

CDR3 nucleotide sequence: TGTGCCATCAAGATGTCCGGGACGAACACTGAAGCTTTCTTT. Protein: CAIKMSGTNTEAFF. V and J are TRBV10-3 and TRBJ1-1, with a weak D call TRBD1 (5 bases). Germline loops: CDR1 ENHRY, CDR2 SYGVKD. CDR3 size: 14 residues. V gave up 7 bases and J gave up 1 base, with 13 bases separating them.

Here the CDR3 DNA reads TGTGCCAGCAGCTTGGGAACAGGTAGCAATCAGCCCCAGCATTTT. It translates to CASSLGTGSNQPQHF. This sequence joins TRBV5-4 and TRBJ1-5; D may be TRBD1 (5 bases). The CDR3 sequence is 15 residues long. Germline loops: CDR1 SGHNT, CDR2 YYREEE (reference sequence). V gave up 0 bases and J gave up 0 bases, with 7 bases separating them.

The chain employs TRBV2 and TRBJ2-3; D unclear. Germline values: CDR1 SNHLY, CDR2 FYNNEI. Trimming shortened V by 9 bases and J by 0 bases, and 16 bases separated the two germline ends. The CDR3 has 15 amino acids. CDR3 sequence reads: CASRDMKVSTDTQYF. The CDR3, as DNA: TGTGCCAGTCGCGATATGAAGGTTAGCACAGATACGCAGTATTTT.

The chain joins TRBV7-2 to TRBJ1-2; unclear D gene. V was clipped by 1 base and J by 4 bases, with 16 bases between them. This CDR3 region has 16 residues. CDR1 SGHTA and CDR2 FQGNSA come from the germline V gene. The CDR3 bases are TGTGCCAGCAGCTTAGTATGGGAAAATCGGCTCTATGGCTACACCTTC. As protein: CASSLVWENRLYGYTF.

A few counts support this clone. The chain employs TRBV19 and TRBJ1-5, with D tentatively TRBD1 (6 bases). Germline loops: CDR1 LNHDA, CDR2 SQIVND (reference sequence). The V gene lost 6 bases and the J gene lost 4 bases, with 16 bases spanning the gap. The CDR3 consists of 15 residues. The CDR3 reads CASSRKGGRNQPQHF. CDR3 DNA: TGTGCCAGTAGCCGGAAAGGGGGTCGTAATCAGCCCCAGCATTTT.

In its sample, this clone was seen once. The chain links TRBV7-9 to TRBJ1-1; D remains unclear. This CDR3 is 13 amino acids long. Germline CDR1 is SEHNR and CDR2 is FQNEAQ (reference sequence). Trimming took 0 bases from V and 2 from J, leaving 4 bases between them. CDR3 coding DNA: TGTGCCAGCAGCTTAGCGGGCAACACTGAAGCTTTCTTT. This codes for CASSLAGNTEAFF.

The chain joins TRBV19 to TRBJ2-2; D is ambiguous. Germline V CDR1 and CDR2: LNHDA, SQIVND (reference sequence). This CDR3 has 13 amino acids. V was clipped by 5 bases and J by 14 bases, with 18 bases between them. The CDR3 loop reads CASSATNSPHLFF. CDR3 in DNA: TGTGCCAGTAGTGCGACCAATTCCCCTCATCTGTTTTTT. Supplemented by reference TRBV19 and TRBJ2-2, the full variable domain reads DGGITQSPKYLFRKEGQNVTLSCEQNLNHDAMYWYRQDPGQGLRLIYYSQIVNDFQKGDIAEGYSVSREKKESFPLTVTSAQKNPTAFYLCASSATNSPHLFFGEGSRLTVL.

The V gene is TRBV18, the J gene TRBJ2-5, with 10 bases aligning to TRBD1. The CDR3 loop spans 18 amino acids. Unmatched junction bases numbered 12, after V lost 0 bases and J lost 5 bases. CDR1 and CDR2 (germline): KGHSH, LQKENI. The CDR3 nucleotides are TGTGCCAGCTCACCACCGCTCCAGGAGACAGGGGGCGTGGAGACCCAGTACTTC. The encoded protein is CASSPPLQETGGVETQYF.

This clone appeared a single time. The chain combines TRBV10-1 with TRBJ2-1, with D hard to call. The CDR3 totals 11 residues. The germline V gene encodes CDR1 WNHNN and CDR2 SYGVQD (reference sequence). V was pared by 5 bases and J by 5 bases, with 4 bases between. CDR3 region: CASSTNNEQFF. In nucleotides, the CDR3 is TGCGCCAGCAGTACCAACAATGAGCAGTTCTTC.

The chain uses TRBV19 and TRBJ2-5; 7 nucleotides align to TRBD1. CDR1 is LNHDA, CDR2 SQIVND, per germline (reference sequence). V lost 5 bases, J lost 2 bases, and 5 bases stayed unmatched. The CDR3 is made up of 14 amino acids. CDR3 protein: CASSSQGWQETQYF. CDR3 in DNA: TGTGCCAGTAGTTCACAGGGGTGGCAAGAGACCCAGTACTTC.

In its sample, this clone was seen once. The V and J genes are TRBV27 and TRBJ2-7; TRBD2 agrees at 11 bases. This CDR3 is built from 16 residues. Germline CDR1 and CDR2: MNHEY and SMNVEV (reference sequence). V lost 2 bases, J lost 4 bases, and 7 bases stayed unmatched. CDR3 in amino acids: CASSLEGTSGAYEQYF. CDR3 nucleotides: TGTGCCAGCAGTTTAGAAGGGACTAGCGGTGCTTACGAGCAGTACTTC.

This chain links TRBV7-2 with TRBJ1-5; 9 bases are a match to TRBD1. The V gene end was trimmed by 5 bases and the J gene end by 6 bases; junction bases not matched to a gene: 11. Germline-derived CDR1 and CDR2 are SGHTA and FQGNSA. CDR3 size: 16 residues. DNA of the CDR3: TGTGCCAGCAGCCAAACACAGGGGGCGGTTGGTCAGCCCCAGCATTTT. Translation: CASSQTQGAVGQPQHF.

The chain joins TRBV18 to TRBJ2-2; 8 bases map to TRBD2. The germline CDR1 and CDR2 sequences are KGHSH and LQKENI. The CDR3 has 15 residues. J lost 4 bases, V lost 3 bases, and 4 bases had no gene match. CDR3 nucleotide sequence: TGTGCCAGCTCACCGAAGCGGGAGAGCACCGGGGAGCTGTTTTTT. Its translation is CASSPKRESTGELFF.

The chain couples TRBV6-1 to TRBJ2-3, with D tentatively TRBD1 (6 bases). The germline CDR1 and CDR2 sequences are MNHNS and SASEGT. V lost 7 bases and J lost 1, with 15 bases in between. The CDR3 totals 15 residues. CDR3 DNA sequence: TGTGCCAGCACCGGCCAGGGGATCCGCACAGATACGCAGTATTTT. It yields the protein CASTGQGIRTDTQYF.

The chain recombines TRBV4-3 with TRBJ1-3; D is unresolved. CDR3 length: 15 amino acids. The germline V gene encodes CDR1 LGHNA and CDR2 YSLEER. Trimming cost V 4 bases and J 0 bases, with 10 bases left between them. CDR3 nucleotide sequence: TGCGCCAGCAGCCCCGGACGGTACTCTGGAAACACCATATATTTT. Protein product: CASSPGRYSGNTIYF.

The V and J genes are TRBV11-3 and TRBJ2-4; 7 bases fit TRBD2. V was clipped by 1 base and J by 6 bases; unmatched bases: 3. Germline V gene data show CDR1 as SGHNT and CDR2 as YENEEA. This CDR3 is built from 14 residues. The CDR3 loop reads CASSLGGGRNIQYF. The CDR3 DNA sequence: TGTGCCAGCAGCTTAGGGGGCGGGAGAAACATTCAGTACTTC. Full variable domain (missing parts from reference TRBV11-3 and TRBJ2-4): EAGVVQSPRYKIIEKKQPVAFWCNPISGHNTLYWYLQNLGQGPELLIRYENEEAVDDSQLPKDRFSAERLKGVDSTLKIQPAELGDSAVYLCASSLGGGRNIQYFGAGTRLSVL.

The V call is TRBV11-2, the J call TRBJ2-1; the D is unclear. The CDR3 extends over 14 amino acids. Germline CDR1 is SGHAT and CDR2 is FQNNGV. The V gene lost 0 bases and the J gene lost 9 bases, with 12 bases spanning the gap. The CDR3 DNA reads as TGTGCCAGCAGCTTAGATCTGTGGGGTATTGAGCAGTTCTTC. The encoded protein is CASSLDLWGIEQFF. Combining the CDR3 with reference TRBV11-2 and TRBJ2-1 gives the whole variable domain EAGVAQSPRYKIIEKRQSVAFWCNPISGHATLYWYQQILGQGPKLLIQFQNNGVVDDSQLPKDRFSAERLKGVDSTLKIQPAKLEDSAVYLCASSLDLWGIEQFFGPGTRLTVL.

This chain links TRBV7-8 with TRBJ1-4; D gene ambiguous. V lost 3 bases and J lost 12, with 14 bases in between. The CDR3 contains 13 residues. Looked up from germline, CDR1 is SGHVS and CDR2 is FQNEAQ. The CDR3 sequence is CASSFGIQDQLFF. The CDR3 DNA follows: TGTGCCAGCAGCTTCGGAATACAAGACCAACTGTTTTTT.

V and J are TRBV7-2 and TRBJ2-3; D is undetermined. Germline lookup yields CDR1 SGHTA and CDR2 FQGNSA. CDR3 length: 14 residues. With 5 bases removed from V and 2 bases from J, the gap between germline ends came to 11 bases. DNA for the CDR3: TGTGCCAGCAGCGAGCGAGGATACACAGATACGCAGTATTTT. This encodes CASSERGYTDTQYF.

The chain uses TRBV7-9 and TRBJ2-2, with D perhaps assigned TRBD1 or TRBD2 (5 bases each). The CDR3 runs to 14 residues. Trimming took 5 bases from V and 4 from J, leaving 11 bases between them. The germline V gene encodes CDR1 SEHNR and CDR2 FQNEAQ (reference sequence). CDR3 bases: TGTGCCAGCAGCGTTACTAGGGGCACCGGGGAGCTGTTTTTT. Its translation is CASSVTRGTGELFF.

The genes are TRBV11-3 and TRBJ2-5; D is perhaps TRBD1 (6 bases). With the DNA end fitting TRBJ2-7 better, the J assignment may be wrong. This CDR3 region has 16 residues. CDR1 SGHNT and CDR2 YENEEA come from the germline V gene. This chain's CDR3 is CASSSRKGQGADEQYF. The CDR3, as DNA: TGTGCCAGCAGCTCGAGGAAGGGACAAGGGGCGGACGAGCAGTACTTC.

V usage is TRBV6-5 and J usage is TRBJ1-3; TRBD1 might be the D (6 bases). Trimming took 2 bases from V and 1 from J, leaving 12 bases between them. Per germline, CDR1 MNHEY and CDR2 SVGAGI. The CDR3 covers 16 residues. CDR3 DNA: TGTGCCAGCAGTTACGTCCCAACAGGGTCTGGAAACACCATATATTTT. Residues: CASSYVPTGSGNTIYF.

V and J are TRBV5-1 and TRBJ2-7, with 11 bases fitting TRBD1. The CDR3 is 16 amino acids. Germline lookup yields CDR1 SGHRS and CDR2 YFSETQ. V dropped 8 bases and J dropped 4; count of bases not matched to a gene: 14. The CDR3 region is CASGDRGDGGTYEQYF. Here the CDR3 DNA reads TGCGCCAGTGGGGACAGGGGGGACGGTGGAACTTACGAGCAGTACTTC.

This chain uses TRBV12-5 with TRBJ2-7; 8 bases fit TRBD1. Germline V gene sequence: CDR1 LGHNT, CDR2 FRNRAP. J lost 5 bases, V lost 5 bases, and 8 bases had no gene match. The CDR3 length is 14 residues. The CDR3 here is CASGPGQGTDEQYF. DNA for the CDR3: TGTGCTAGTGGTCCCGGACAGGGTACCGACGAGCAGTACTTC.

The chain uses TRBV19 and TRBJ2-6; 8 nucleotides align to TRBD1. The V gene end was trimmed by 3 bases and the J gene end by 3 bases; junction bases not matched to a gene: 7. Per germline, CDR1 LNHDA and CDR2 SQIVND (reference sequence). This CDR3 comprises 17 residues. The CDR3 DNA follows: TGTGCCAGTAGTATGCCGCAGGGGGCGTATGGGGCCAACGTCCTGACTTTC. Its protein is CASSMPQGAYGANVLTF.

The V gene is TRBV19, the J gene TRBJ2-5; 7 bases line up with TRBD1. The germline gives CDR1 LNHDA, CDR2 SQIVND (reference sequence). CDR3 length equals 14 residues. Trimming cost V 5 bases and J 0 bases; bases outside gene matches: 3. CDR3 sequence (DNA): TGTGCCAGTAGTGAGGGGGCAGACCAAGAGACCCAGTACTTC. Encoded protein: CASSEGADQETQYF.

The chain employs TRBV9 and TRBJ1-4; D possibly corresponds to TRBD1 (5 bases). This CDR3 contains 15 residues. Per the germline V gene, CDR1 is SGDLS and CDR2 is YYNGEE. V lost 3 bases to trimming and J lost 1 base, with 10 bases between them. CDR3 residues: CASSAREGTNEKLFF. The DNA for the CDR3 is TGTGCCAGCAGCGCCAGGGAGGGAACTAATGAAAAACTGTTTTTT.

The chain links TRBV6-5 to TRBJ2-4, with no clear D. Deletions cut 2 bases from V and 2 bases from J, with 7 bases between. The CDR3 loop spans 14 amino acids. Per the germline V gene, CDR1 is MNHEY and CDR2 is SVGAGI. The CDR3 loop reads CASSYDTSKNIQYF. The CDR3, as DNA: TGTGCCAGCAGTTACGACACTTCCAAAAACATTCAGTACTTC.

This rearrangement joins TRBV5-1 to TRBJ1-3, with D tentatively TRBD1 (6 bases). Germline values: CDR1 SGHRS, CDR2 YFSETQ. The V gene lost 4 bases and the J gene lost 0 bases, with 11 bases spanning the gap. This CDR3 is built from 15 residues. CDR3 nucleotide sequence: TGCGCCAGCAGCCCTCAGGGGTTCTCTGGAAACACCATATATTTT. Translating it yields CASSPQGFSGNTIYF.